The clone carrying this T cell receptor beta chain has more than one count but fewer than ten. The antigen remains unidentified. V gave up 6 bases and J gave up 4 bases, with 6 bases separating them. The CDR3 has 10 residues. The germline gives CDR1 SQVTM, CDR2 ANQGSEA. The 5'RACE method, run with constant-segment primers, produced TCR alpha and TCR beta cDNA libraries (carrying sample barcodes and UMIs). MiXCR, run by TCRdb on the 5' RACE reads, gives a single entry per CDR3 protein. The data contain some 600,000 distinct CDR3 sequences, around a sixth of them singletons. The entry originates in a study of T-cell memory formation after mild COVID-19. Findings of the study overall: Unconfirmed was the SARS-CoV-2 specificity of second-wave clones that peaked on day 37. Mainly CM and EM harbored the contracting CD4+ clones; mainly EMRA harbored the CD8+ ones. Pre-infection memory contained some responding clones, which suggested that cross-reactive memory had joined.

The chain links TRBV29-1 to TRBJ1-1; no clear D gene. The sequenced material came from PBMCs or a T cell subset sorted from them (not recorded which). The receptor was isolated from an adult woman who had mild COVID-19 (a few samples of this study predate the infection). Cell type and time point are not known. CDR3 sequence: CSVSVTEAFF. The CDR3 DNA reads as TGCAGCGTGAGTGTCACTGAAGCTTTCTTT.